These 27 T cell receptor beta chains came from one sample sequenced in a study of blood T cell repertoires in COVID-19 (dated by TCRdb to 2020 to 2021). The library was prepared using the immunoSEQ multiplex PCR assay. Entries here come from immuneACCESS through TCRdb and include only in-frame sequences with V and J called. Some clones fail to appear in such tables; in the studies checked, an unresolved V gene covers under half of the shortfall, and the cause of the remainder is unknown. The sample records 350,000 to 400,000 clones, 89% of which are singletons. The biggest ten clones account for around 3% of the sample. Sample: peripheral blood. The source is a woman in her 30s with COVID-19, enrolled during active disease.

As DNA, the CDR3 is TGTGCCAGCAGGCGAAGAATTAGCGGGGGAGACACCGGGGAGCTGTTTTTT. It specifies CASRRRISGGDTGELFF. The chain recombines TRBV28 with TRBJ2-2; 9 bases are a match to TRBD2. Losses at the gene ends were 6 bases for V and 3 bases for J; bases not matched to a gene: 11. Germline V gives CDR1 MDHEN, CDR2 SYDVKM. This CDR3 comprises 17 residues.

The chain recombines TRBV29-1 with TRBJ1-6; D call uncertain. V lost 7 bases and J lost 4, with 11 bases in between. The germline CDR1 and CDR2 sequences are SQVTM and ANQGSEA. The CDR3 is made up of 13 amino acids. The CDR3 is CSAQEGYNSPLHF. The CDR3 nucleotides read TGCAGCGCCCAGGAGGGATATAATTCACCCCTCCACTTT.

The rearrangement uses TRBV20-1 and TRBJ2-1; D remains ambiguous. The ends were cut back, 6 bases at V and 8 bases at J, with 8 bases in the middle. Per the germline V gene, CDR1 is DFQATT and CDR2 is SNEGSKA (reference sequence). CDR3 length: 10 residues. The CDR3 loop is CSAPIHEQFF. The CDR3 DNA reads as TGCAGTGCCCCCATCCATGAGCAGTTCTTC.

The gene calls are TRBV7-2 and TRBJ2-4, with TRBD2 matching over 8 bases. The ends lost 5 bases at V and 5 bases at J; junction bases unmatched: 5. This CDR3 is 14 amino acids long. CDR1 and CDR2 from the germline V gene are SGHTA and FQGNSA. The CDR3 coding sequence is TGTGCCAGCAGCCCTCCCGGGGGGGAAAACATTCAGTACTTC. Translating it yields CASSPPGGENIQYF.

This rearrangement joins TRBV7-9 to TRBJ2-3, with TRBD1 matching over 8 bases. V dropped 1 base and J dropped 3; count of bases not matched to a gene: 12. The CDR3 length is 18 residues. Per the germline V gene, CDR1 is SEHNR and CDR2 is FQNEAQ (reference sequence). DNA for the CDR3: TGTGCCAGCAGCTTAGGTCTTCGGACAGGGAGAGGAACAGATACGCAGTATTTT. Its translation: CASSLGLRTGRGTDTQYF.

The chain links TRBV10-3 to TRBJ2-7; 7 nucleotides align to TRBD1. V trimming: 6 bases; J trimming: 6 bases; junction bases outside the gene matches: 14. Looked up from germline, CDR1 is ENHRY and CDR2 is SYGVKD. The CDR3 extends over 15 amino acids. CDR3 in amino acids: CAIRGRQGTPFEQYV. The CDR3 nucleotides are TGTGCCATCAGGGGGAGACAGGGAACCCCTTTCGAGCAGTACGTC.

This chain uses TRBV9 with TRBJ2-3; D is perhaps TRBD2 (7 bases). The CDR3 length is 15 residues. V lost 0 bases and J lost 2, with 10 bases in between. CDR1 SGDLS and CDR2 YYNGEE come from the germline V gene. CDR3 amino acids: CASSVEGGDTDTQYF. The CDR3 DNA reads TGTGCCAGCAGCGTAGAAGGGGGGGACACAGATACGCAGTATTTT.

This rearrangement joins TRBV5-4 to TRBJ2-7, with unresolved D. CDR1 and CDR2 (germline): SGHNT, YYREEE (reference sequence). Trimming took 6 bases from V and 0 from J, leaving 22 bases between them. The CDR3 loop spans 17 amino acids. The CDR3 DNA reads as TGTGCCAGCACCTACCCCCCCCGGCGGTCCTGCTCCTACGAGCAGTACGTC. The encoded protein is CASTYPPRRSCSYEQYV.

V and J are TRBV27 and TRBJ2-1, with D maybe TRBD2 (5 bases). V lost 4 bases and J lost 6, with 16 bases in between. There are 15 residues in the CDR3. CDR1 and CDR2 from the germline V gene are MNHEY and SMNVEV (reference sequence). CDR3 protein: CASSWAGILGNEQFF. The DNA for the CDR3 is TGTGCCAGCAGTTGGGCCGGGATTTTGGGCAATGAGCAGTTCTTC.

This clone occurred many times. The CDR3 nucleotides read TGCGCCAGCTGGTCCTTCCTCGGACAGGACGGCTACACCTTC. It codes for CASWSFLGQDGYTF. The gene calls are TRBV4-1 and TRBJ1-2; 7 nucleotides align to TRBD1. CDR1 is MGHRA, CDR2 YSYEKL, per germline. Trimming took 8 bases from V and 8 from J; bases not matched to a gene: 14. The CDR3 totals 14 residues.

The chain employs TRBV28 and TRBJ2-7, with D possibly being TRBD2 (5 bases). CDR1 is MDHEN and CDR2 is SYDVKM in the germline V gene. CDR3 length: 17 amino acids. Trimming removed 4 bases from V and 7 bases from J, with 26 bases in between. CDR3 DNA: TGTGCCAGCAGTTCACCCCCCGAGGGTCTGATAAACGGTGAGCAGTACTTC. It translates to CASSSPPEGLINGEQYF.

This chain links TRBV5-1 with TRBJ1-5; D is undetermined. The germline CDR1 and CDR2 sequences are SGHRS and YFSETQ. CDR3 length equals 15 residues. Trimming shortened V by 0 bases and J by 3 bases, and 10 bases separated the two germline ends. The CDR3 region is CASSLGPGLNQPQHF. The CDR3 region has the DNA TGCGCCAGCAGCTTGGGACCGGGTCTCAATCAGCCCCAGCATTTT. Filled out from reference TRBV5-1 and TRBJ1-5, the complete variable domain reads KAGVTQTPRYLIKTRGQQVTLSCSPISGHRSVSWYQQTPGQGLQFLFEYFSETQRNKGNFPGRFSGRQFSNSRSEMNVSTLELGDSALYLCASSLGPGLNQPQHFGDGTRLSIL.

The chain has TRBV27 and TRBJ2-1; D is perhaps TRBD2 (5 bases). There are 10 residues in the CDR3. Trimming cost V 8 bases and J 10 bases, with 9 bases left between them. Germline V gene lookup returns CDR1 MNHEY and CDR2 SMNVEV (reference sequence). The CDR3 region has the DNA TGTGCCAGCGCCGGGGTAGAGCAGTTCTTC. Protein product: CASAGVEQFF.

The rearrangement uses TRBV9 and TRBJ2-5; 7 bases are shared with TRBD1. Germline V lookup: CDR1 SGDLS, CDR2 YYNGEE. After removal of 3 bases from V and 4 bases from J, the junction contained 9 bases not matched to a gene. The CDR3 sequence is 15 residues long. For the CDR3, the DNA is TGTGCCAGCAGCGCCGGGACAGTCCCTCGAGAGACCCAGTACTTC. Translation: CASSAGTVPRETQYF.

Worth noting for this clone: Different DNA sequences within this sample yield the same CDR3. The chain uses TRBV9 and TRBJ2-5; TRBD2 matches 14 bases. Trimming removed 0 bases from V and 5 bases from J; junction bases left unmatched: 3. Germline V gene lookup returns CDR1 SGDLS and CDR2 YYNGEE. The CDR3 length is 16 residues. The DNA for the CDR3 is TGTGCCAGCAGCGTAGGACTAGCGGGGGGGCGGGAGACCCAGTACTTC. It codes for CASSVGLAGGRETQYF.

The chain links TRBV4-2 to TRBJ1-6, with D possibly TRBD1 on 5 matching bases. This CDR3 contains 15 residues. Trimming removed 0 bases from V and 7 bases from J, with 10 bases in between. Germline CDR1 LGHNA, CDR2 YNFKEQ. The CDR3: CASSQERTGNSPLHF. In nucleotides, the CDR3 is TGTGCCAGCAGCCAAGAGAGAACAGGCAATTCACCCCTCCACTTT.

The rearrangement joins TRBV27 to TRBJ2-3; 8 bases match TRBD2. Losses at the gene ends were 9 bases for V and 6 bases for J; bases not matched to a gene: 14. This CDR3 has 15 amino acids. Germline V gene lookup returns CDR1 MNHEY and CDR2 SMNVEV (reference sequence). CDR3 nucleotide sequence: TGTGCCAGTACTCCCGGGACTAGAGGTTCTGATACGCAGTATTTT. Translated, it gives CASTPGTRGSDTQYF.

The chain carries TRBV27 and TRBJ2-1; tentative D call: TRBD2 (6 bases). The CDR3 consists of 16 residues. Germline loops: CDR1 MNHEY, CDR2 SMNVEV (reference sequence). V shed 4 bases and J shed 6 bases, with 19 bases lying between them. CDR3 in DNA: TGTGCCAGCAGTTCAGTGGCTGCGGGGAGCGGCAATGAGCAGTTCTTC. Encoded protein: CASSSVAAGSGNEQFF.

This chain connects TRBV10-1 to TRBJ2-3; 14 positions match TRBD2. The CDR3 extends over 16 amino acids. The V segment lost 0 bases and the J segment 6 bases; nucleotides outside the gene matches: 2. Germline lookup yields CDR1 WNHNN and CDR2 SYGVQD (reference sequence). The CDR3 reads CASSESTSGRVDTQYF. CDR3 nucleotides: TGCGCCAGCAGTGAGTCGACTAGCGGGAGGGTTGATACGCAGTATTTT.

The chain joins TRBV27 to TRBJ1-6; perhaps TRBD1 as D (6 bases). Germline assignment: CDR1 MNHEY and CDR2 SMNVEV (reference sequence). V lost 3 bases and J lost 8, with 14 bases in between. The CDR3 extends over 15 amino acids. The CDR3 region has the DNA TGTGCCAGCAGTTTTTACTTGGACAGATATTCACCCCTCCACTTT. It translates to CASSFYLDRYSPLHF.

The chain carries TRBV13 and TRBJ2-5, with 8 bases fitting TRBD2. Germline V CDR1 and CDR2: PRHDT, FYEKMQ (reference sequence). The CDR3 runs to 14 residues. V gave up 5 bases and J gave up 5 bases; unmatched junction bases: 7. CDR3 DNA: TGTGCCAGCAGCCCACGGACGGGGGGGGAGACCCAGTACTTC. It codes for CASSPRTGGETQYF.

This chain connects TRBV9 to TRBJ1-2, with TRBD1 identical over 9 bases. The CDR3 contains 15 residues. V lost 1 base to trimming and J lost 4 bases; unmatched junction nucleotides: 5. Germline loops: CDR1 SGDLS, CDR2 YYNGEE. The DNA of the CDR3 is TGTGCCAGCAGCGTAAATCCGGGACAGGGCTATGGCTACACCTTC. Its protein product is CASSVNPGQGYGYTF.

The rearrangement joins TRBV10-3 to TRBJ2-3; 7 bases fit TRBD1. The V and J ends lost 6 bases and 0 bases, in that order; junction bases with no gene match: 3. The CDR3 contains 14 residues. Germline values: CDR1 ENHRY, CDR2 SYGVKD. The CDR3 region is CAIRGTASTDTQYF. CDR3 nucleotide sequence: TGTGCCATCAGGGGGACAGCAAGCACAGATACGCAGTATTTT.

This sequence joins TRBV25-1 and TRBJ2-3, with 7 bases aligning to TRBD2. CDR3 length equals 15 residues. Losses at the gene ends were 5 bases for V and 5 bases for J; bases not matched to a gene: 10. Germline-derived CDR1 and CDR2 are MGHDK and SYGVNS. CDR3 sequence reads: CASSRDGGIGDTQYF. CDR3 in DNA: TGTGCCAGCAGTCGCGACGGGGGGATTGGAGATACGCAGTATTTT.

This clone has just one count. The genes are TRBV27 and TRBJ1-4; 7 positions agree with TRBD1. Unmatched junction bases numbered 5, after V lost 5 bases and J lost 8 bases. The length of the CDR3 is 13 residues. Germline CDR1 and CDR2: MNHEY and SMNVEV (reference sequence). The CDR3 DNA sequence: TGTGCCAGCAGTGGTAGGGGGCTAGAAAAACTGTTTTTT. Translation: CASSGRGLEKLFF.

The chain combines TRBV4-1 with TRBJ1-2, with 7 bases lining up with TRBD1. This CDR3 comprises 13 residues. After removal of 5 bases from V and 5 bases from J, the junction contained 5 bases not matched to a gene. Germline V gene lookup returns CDR1 MGHRA and CDR2 YSYEKL. In nucleotides, the CDR3 is TGCGCCAGCAGCTCGGGACAGTCGTATGGCTACACCTTC. Amino acid sequence: CASSSGQSYGYTF.

This rearrangement joins TRBV2 to TRBJ2-2, with TRBD1 matching 10 bases. The trim removed 5 bases at V and 7 bases at J, leaving 7 bases unmatched. This CDR3 spans 15 amino acids. CDR1 is SNHLY and CDR2 is FYNNEI in the germline V gene. CDR3 sequence: CASSRDRGIVGELFF. The DNA of the CDR3 is TGTGCCAGCAGTCGGGACAGGGGAATCGTCGGGGAGCTGTTTTTT.